Shown below are 25 T cell receptor beta chains from a single sample sequenced in a study of graft-versus-host responses after intestinal transplantation. Antigen specificity for these receptors is unknown. Sequenced by immunoSEQ multiplex PCR; TCRdb stores in-frame clones only, minus some. The table records about 51,000 clones, approximately 88% of them present only once. The source was unstimulated CD4+ T cells sorted from spleen or lymph node cells, collected before transplant. These receptors originate from a human donor who was the organ donor for an intestinal transplant.

The V call is TRBV6-1, the J call TRBJ1-2; 8 bases are shared with TRBD1. CDR1 is MNHNS and CDR2 is SASEGT in the germline V gene. Unmatched junction bases numbered 5, after V lost 1 base and J lost 4 bases. This CDR3 has 15 residues. CDR3 loop: CASSEGQGAGYGYTF. The CDR3 region has the DNA TGTGCCAGCAGTGAAGGGCAGGGGGCTGGCTATGGCTACACCTTC.

The V gene is TRBV6-1, the J gene TRBJ1-1, with D unresolved. Germline V gene lookup returns CDR1 MNHNS and CDR2 SASEGT. Between the trimmed V and J ends, which lost 5 bases and 1 base, there was a span of 8 bases. CDR3 length: 13 residues. CDR3 region: CASSSRENTEAFF. The CDR3 coding sequence is TGTGCCAGCAGTAGCCGGGAGAACACTGAAGCTTTCTTT.

V usage is TRBV5-1 and J usage is TRBJ1-5; D is perhaps TRBD1 (5 bases). Trimming cost V 0 bases and J 4 bases, with 14 bases left between them. The CDR3 runs 16 residues. Germline CDR1 is SGHRS and CDR2 is YFSETQ. The CDR3 coding sequence is TGCGCCAGCAGCTTGGATGGAGGGGCCCCTAATCAGCCCCAGCATTTT. Its translation: CASSLDGGAPNQPQHF. Variable domain in full (rest from reference TRBV5-1 and TRBJ1-5): KAGVTQTPRYLIKTRGQQVTLSCSPISGHRSVSWYQQTPGQGLQFLFEYFSETQRNKGNFPGRFSGRQFSNSRSEMNVSTLELGDSALYLCASSLDGGAPNQPQHFGDGTRLSIL.

This clone was detected once. The chain employs TRBV7-3 and TRBJ1-1; perhaps TRBD1 as D (5 bases). Germline lookup yields CDR1 SGHTA and CDR2 FQGTGA. The CDR3 sequence is 15 residues long. V was cut by 0 bases and J by 11 bases, with 19 bases left in between. This CDR3 is CASSLTSVGPGKAFF. Written as DNA, the CDR3 is TGTGCCAGCAGCTTAACGTCGGTGGGGCCAGGGAAGGCTTTCTTT.

The rearrangement joins TRBV12-5 to TRBJ2-3, with a weak D call TRBD1 (6 bases). The V gene lost 1 base and the J gene lost 2 bases, with 13 bases spanning the gap. CDR1 LGHNT and CDR2 FRNRAP come from the germline V gene. The CDR3 has 16 residues. As DNA, the CDR3 is TGTGCTAGTGGTTTGGGGGACAAGGCCGTCACAGATACGCAGTATTTT. Amino acids: CASGLGDKAVTDTQYF.

This clone was seen only a few times. The genes are TRBV6-5 and TRBJ1-1; 7 nucleotides match TRBD1. Germline CDR1 is MNHEY and CDR2 is SVGAGI. V gave up 11 bases and J gave up 2 bases; unmatched junction bases: 5. The CDR3 has 12 residues. The CDR3: CAAGQTNTEAFF. The CDR3 DNA is TGTGCCGCGGGACAGACTAACACTGAAGCTTTCTTT.

CDR3 sequence: CASSFMRNEQFF. CDR3 nucleotide sequence: TGTGCCAGCAGCTTCATGCGGAATGAGCAGTTCTTC. This rearrangement joins TRBV5-6 to TRBJ2-1; D is undetermined. CDR1 is SGHDT and CDR2 is YYEEEE in the germline V gene. Trimming pared 2 bases from V and 7 bases from J, leaving 7 bases between. This CDR3 is 12 amino acids long. The full variable domain, completed using reference TRBV5-6 and TRBJ2-1, is DAGVTQSPTHLIKTRGQQVTLRCSPKSGHDTVSWYQQALGQGPQFIFQYYEEEERQRGNFPDRFSGHQFPNYSSELNVNALLLGDSALYLCASSFMRNEQFFGPGTRLTVL.

This clone has a single count. The V call is TRBV5-1, the J call TRBJ2-5; 13 bases match TRBD2. The CDR3 has 16 residues. In germline, CDR1 is SGHRS, CDR2 YFSETQ. V lost 2 bases to trimming and J lost 3 bases; unmatched junction nucleotides: 4. The CDR3 DNA is TGCGCCAGCAGCTTTGGTGGACTAGCGGGAGAAGAGACCCAGTACTTC. It translates to CASSFGGLAGEETQYF.

The J gene is TRBJ2-1, the V gene TRBV2; TRBD2 matches 12 bases. This CDR3 is built from 15 residues. The germline V gene has CDR1 SNHLY and CDR2 FYNNEI. Trimming took 5 bases from V and 4 from J; bases not matched to a gene: 3. CDR3 in DNA: TGTGCCAGCAGTCGGCTAGCGGGAGGGTACAATGAGCAGTTCTTC. Protein product: CASSRLAGGYNEQFF.

The CDR3 DNA follows: TGTGCCACCAGCAGAGCAACTAGCGGGTCTTTTTACGAGCAGTACTTC. This gives the protein CATSRATSGSFYEQYF. The J gene is TRBJ2-7, the V gene TRBV15, with TRBD2 identical over 9 bases. V was pared by 1 base and J by 4 bases, with 8 bases of the junction left unmatched. This CDR3 has 16 amino acids. CDR1 is LNHNV, CDR2 YYDKDF, per germline (reference sequence).

This chain uses TRBV7-9 with TRBJ2-4; TRBD2 is a possible D gene (5 bases). Trimming shortened V by 2 bases and J by 9 bases, and 11 bases separated the two germline ends. Germline V gives CDR1 SEHNR, CDR2 FQNEAQ (reference sequence). CDR3 size: 13 residues. CDR3 nucleotide sequence: TGTGCCAGCAGCTTAAGCGCTGAGGGCATTCAGTACTTC. Residues: CASSLSAEGIQYF.

J is TRBJ2-2 and V is TRBV7-9; 7 nucleotides line up with TRBD1. The V segment lost 5 bases and the J segment 1 base; nucleotides outside the gene matches: 7. Germline V gives CDR1 SEHNR, CDR2 FQNEAQ (reference sequence). The CDR3 is 16 amino acids. CDR3 DNA: TGTGCCAGCAGCCCCCCTAGACAGGGGAACACCGGGGAGCTGTTTTTT. Residues: CASSPPRQGNTGELFF.

The J gene is TRBJ2-6, the V gene TRBV6-5, with TRBD1 identical over 7 bases. V was pared by 2 bases and J by 2 bases, with 0 bases of the junction left unmatched. CDR1 and CDR2 (germline): MNHEY, SVGAGI. The CDR3 sequence is 15 residues long. In DNA, the CDR3 is TGTGCCAGCAGTTACCAGGGGGCTGGGGCCAACGTCCTGACTTTC. Protein sequence: CASSYQGAGANVLTF.

The chain joins TRBV5-8 to TRBJ2-7, with 7 bases lining up with TRBD2. Germline trimming cut 4 bases from V and 2 bases from J; bases unmatched to any gene: 9. The germline CDR1 and CDR2 sequences are SGHTS and YDEGEE. The CDR3 loop spans 15 amino acids. As DNA, the CDR3 is TGTGCCAGCAGCCCCCACGGCGGGAGTACCTACGAGCAGTACTTC. Residues: CASSPHGGSTYEQYF. The entire variable domain, with the rest obtained from reference TRBV5-8 and TRBJ2-7, is as follows: EAGVTQSPTHLIKTRGQQATLRCSPISGHTSVYWYQQALGLGLQFLLWYDEGEERNRGNFPPRFSGRQFPNYSSELNVNALELEDSALYLCASSPHGGSTYEQYFGPGTRLTVT.

The V and J genes are TRBV6-6 and TRBJ1-2; 9 positions agree with TRBD1. The length of the CDR3 is 15 residues. After removal of 4 bases from V and 8 bases from J, the junction contained 11 bases not matched to a gene. The germline V gene has CDR1 MNHNY and CDR2 SVGAGI (reference sequence). The CDR3 DNA reads TGTGCCAGCAGTTCTTTCGACGGGACAGGGCACGGCTACACCTTC. Amino acid sequence: CASSSFDGTGHGYTF.

J is TRBJ1-6 and V is TRBV4-2; 8 bases align to TRBD1. V lost 0 bases, J lost 6 bases, and 4 bases stayed unmatched. CDR1 is LGHNA and CDR2 is YNFKEQ in the germline V gene. This CDR3 is 16 amino acids long. The CDR3 nucleotides read TGTGCCAGCAGCCAAGAGGGGACAGGATTTAATTCACCCCTCCACTTT. It translates to CASSQEGTGFNSPLHF.

J is TRBJ1-4 and V is TRBV27, with D tentatively TRBD1 (5 bases). The V end was cut by 5 bases, the J end by 4 bases, with 14 bases between. The CDR3 is made up of 15 amino acids. Per germline, CDR1 MNHEY and CDR2 SMNVEV (reference sequence). CDR3 protein: CASSPHRTGNEKLFF. CDR3 nucleotides: TGTGCCAGCAGTCCTCACAGGACCGGTAATGAAAAACTGTTTTTT.

J is TRBJ1-5 and V is TRBV30; no clear D. This CDR3 contains 13 residues. The V gene lost 1 base and the J gene lost 2 bases, with 6 bases spanning the gap. CDR1 is GTSNPN and CDR2 is SVGIG in the germline V gene (reference sequence). CDR3 coding DNA: TGTGCCTGGAGTGCGGGTGGCAATCAGCCCCAGCATTTT. It yields the protein CAWSAGGNQPQHF.

Comment on this clone: Other DNA sequences in the sample encode the same CDR3. The genes are TRBV5-1 and TRBJ2-1, with D perhaps matching TRBD2 (5 bases). V was clipped by 4 bases and J by 4 bases, with 15 bases between them. CDR1 SGHRS and CDR2 YFSETQ come from the germline V gene. This CDR3 comprises 15 residues. Here the CDR3 reads CASSIRLAGYNEQFF. In nucleotides, the CDR3 is TGCGCCAGCAGCATCCGACTGGCGGGTTACAATGAGCAGTTCTTC.

This rearrangement joins TRBV7-8 to TRBJ2-7, with TRBD1 matching 9 bases. Germline CDR1 SGHVS, CDR2 FQNEAQ. The CDR3 has 15 residues. Trimming cost V 3 bases and J 1 base; bases outside gene matches: 4. CDR3 residues: CASSFGTGRSYEQYF. The CDR3 DNA is TGTGCCAGCAGCTTCGGGACAGGGAGGTCCTACGAGCAGTACTTC.

The chain is built from TRBV6-5 and TRBJ2-2; 11 positions agree with TRBD2. The germline V gene has CDR1 MNHEY and CDR2 SVGAGI. The length of the CDR3 is 15 residues. With 6 bases clipped from V and 7 bases from J, the junction kept 7 bases outside the gene matches. The CDR3 region is CASSLLLAGDGELFF. CDR3 DNA sequence: TGTGCCAGCAGCCTACTACTAGCGGGAGACGGGGAGCTGTTTTTT.

The J gene is TRBJ2-7, the V gene TRBV27, with TRBD2 matching over 12 bases. Germline CDR1 reads MNHEY; CDR2 reads SMNVEV (reference sequence). This CDR3 comprises 15 residues. The J segment lost 2 bases and the V segment lost 6 bases, leaving 5 bases of the junction unmatched. CDR3 nucleotide sequence: TGTGCCAGCAGCCCTAGACTAGCGGGGGCCTACGAGCAGTACTTC. As protein: CASSPRLAGAYEQYF.

This chain uses TRBV19 with TRBJ1-1; unclear D gene. CDR1 and CDR2 (germline): LNHDA, SQIVND (reference sequence). Between the trimmed V and J ends, which lost 4 bases and 0 bases, there was a span of 12 bases. The CDR3 length is 15 residues. The CDR3, as DNA: TGTGCCAGTAGTAAAGAGATAAACATGAACACTGAAGCTTTCTTT. This translates into CASSKEINMNTEAFF.

CDR3 nucleotides: TGTGCCAGCAGCTTGACCGGGAGAGGGGCCGGGGAGCTGTTTTTT. The encoded protein is CASSLTGRGAGELFF. The chain recombines TRBV5-4 with TRBJ2-2, with D possibly TRBD2 on 6 matching bases. The CDR3 loop spans 15 amino acids. Trimming took off 1 base at V and 6 bases at J, with 13 bases between the two ends. CDR1 is SGHNT and CDR2 is YYREEE in the germline V gene (reference sequence).

The rearrangement uses TRBV27 and TRBJ2-1, with D tentatively TRBD2 (6 bases). Looked up from germline, CDR1 is MNHEY and CDR2 is SMNVEV (reference sequence). V shed 2 bases and J shed 11 bases, with 10 bases lying between them. The CDR3 has 12 amino acids. The CDR3 sequence is CASSLAGIKQFF. Written as DNA, the CDR3 is TGTGCCAGCAGTTTAGCGGGAATAAAGCAGTTCTTC.